One TCR beta chain is described in this entry. Its antigen specificity is not known. Base-call qualities are not available, and no considerably larger clone is one nucleotide away. CDR1 and CDR2 are read off the germline V gene as SGHRS and YFSETQ. From the cysteine through the phenylalanine, the CDR3 covers 18 amino acids. Left in the record is the CDR3 DNA by itself, 54 bases read in frame from the first base. After removal of 3 bases from V and 0 bases from J, the junction retains 3 bases not matched to a gene. These data originate in a study of cytomegalovirus exposure and HLA in healthy donors (dated by TCRdb to about 2017). Notes on the research overall: According to a later analysis, the approximately 120 validation repertoires were produced on the same platform as the approximately 620 repertoires of the first cohort. The study aimed to test whether cataloging public T cell receptors could reveal signatures of past pathogen exposure. Along with the roughly 670-subject first cohort, a separate validation cohort of 120 different subjects was used. High-throughput TCR immunosequencing, statistical association of individual TCRs with disease status, and machine learning were combined to predict cytomegalovirus infection status.

The library relied on the immunoSEQ multiplex PCR assay. In the authors' own workflow: To diagnose cytomegalovirus status from the catalog of TCR beta chain sequences, a statistical classification framework was built. TCRdb took this table from immuneACCESS and kept in-frame rearrangements with V and J called. Such tables lack part of the clones; where checked against another copy, unresolved V genes explain under half of the gap, and the rest is unexplained. The V and J calls and clone size are taken from that table; D and trimming were inferred from the DNA. For this sample the table gives about 200,000 clones, of which roughly 91% were detected only once. The ten most abundant clones make up about 2% of the sample. General findings and caveats noted by the study authors: According to the authors, the approach could potentially be generalized to other disease states and immunological phenotypes. The validation cohort had no HLA typing available for a later analysis, so co-occurrence within that cohort was assessed over all 120 or so repertoires. In a later analysis, TCRs clustered in the first cohort were found to also tend to co-occur in the roughly 120 validation repertoires, with approximately 95% of cluster scores above 0. Cytomegalovirus status was reported to be diagnosed by the classifier with high specificity and sensitivity in both the original and validation cohorts. Most TCR sequences were observed very rarely across donors, whereas some public TCRs were present in many individuals. Three of the identified cytomegalovirus-associated TCR beta chains were confirmed in vitro to be specific for cytomegalovirus antigens. A total of about 150 TCR beta chains were listed by the study as associated with cytomegalovirus.

Separate from the approximately 700-subject first cohort, the validation cohort of roughly 130 subjects was the group to which the donors belonged. The TCR originated in a woman aged 18-35 years in good health and CMV-seropositive. This chain is built from TRBV5-1 and TRBJ2-6; 13 central nucleotides agree with TRBD2. The sequenced sample was PBMCs. The nucleotides are TGCGCCAGCAGCTGGGGACTAGCGGGAAACTCTGGGGCCAACGTCCTGACTTTC. It translates to CASSWGLAGNSGANVLTF.